This TCR beta chain was identified in a study of T cells in Graves' hyperthyroidism and ophthalmopathy. Study-wide points: Most thyroid clonotypes expanded above 0.001 appeared in blood too.

TCR beta CDR3 regions were amplified from RNA. HTBI primers were employed in a first-round RT-PCR of the TCR CDR3. Each CDR3 protein is one row after TCRdb ran MiXCR on the multiplex PCR reads. The table records about 500,000 distinct CDR3 sequences, under 20% of them present only once. V lost 1 base to trimming and J lost 4 bases; unmatched junction nucleotides: 7. The germline CDR1 and CDR2 sequences are LNHNV and YYDKDF (reference sequence). The CDR3 runs to 16 residues. Ophthalmopathy patients had Clinical Activity Score at least 3, NOSPECS grade at least 4, duration under 3 months. Clinical symptoms, serum thyroxine and TRAb, thyroid ultrasound and orbital computed tomography were used for the diagnoses. In the case of this clonotype: The antigen remains unidentified.

Sequenced sample: blood. The J gene is TRBJ1-5, the V gene TRBV15; 7 nucleotides match TRBD1. This clonotype was obtained from a woman under 30 with Graves' ophthalmopathy. CDR3 bases: TGTGCCACCAGCAGAGGTACAGGGGAAGGGAATCAGCCCCAGCATTTT. This encodes CATSRGTGEGNQPQHF. The variable domain in full, with the rest retrieved from reference TRBV15 and TRBJ1-5, is DAMVIQNPRYQVTQFGKPVTLSCSQTLNHNVMYWYQQKSSQAPKLLFHYYDKDFNNEADTPDNFQSRRPNTSFCFLDIRSPGLGDTAMYLCATSRGTGEGNQPQHFGDGTRLSIL.